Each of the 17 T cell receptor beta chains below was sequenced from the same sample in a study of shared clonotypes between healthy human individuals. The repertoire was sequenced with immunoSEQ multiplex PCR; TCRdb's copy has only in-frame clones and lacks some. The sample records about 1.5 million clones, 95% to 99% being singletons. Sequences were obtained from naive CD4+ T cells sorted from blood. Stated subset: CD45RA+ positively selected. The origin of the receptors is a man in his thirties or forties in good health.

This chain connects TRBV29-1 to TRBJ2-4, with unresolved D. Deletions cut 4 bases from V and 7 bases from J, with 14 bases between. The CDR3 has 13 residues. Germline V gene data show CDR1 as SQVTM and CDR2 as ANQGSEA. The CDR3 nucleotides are TGCAGCGTTGGCCTAAATTTGGGGAACATTCAGTACTTC. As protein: CSVGLNLGNIQYF.

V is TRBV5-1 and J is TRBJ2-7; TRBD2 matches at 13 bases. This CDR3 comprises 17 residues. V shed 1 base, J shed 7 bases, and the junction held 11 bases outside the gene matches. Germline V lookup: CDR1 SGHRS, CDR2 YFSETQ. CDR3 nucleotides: TGCGCCAGCAGCTTGCTTACTAGCGGGAGGGCCTCGGGTGAGCAGTACTTC. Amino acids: CASSLLTSGRASGEQYF.

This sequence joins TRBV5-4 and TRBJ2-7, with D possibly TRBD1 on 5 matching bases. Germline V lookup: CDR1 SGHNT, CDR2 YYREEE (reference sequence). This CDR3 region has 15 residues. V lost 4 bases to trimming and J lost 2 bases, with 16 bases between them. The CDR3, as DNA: TGTGCCAGCAGCCTCGACAGTTTCATCGCCTACGAGCAGTACTTC. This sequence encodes CASSLDSFIAYEQYF.

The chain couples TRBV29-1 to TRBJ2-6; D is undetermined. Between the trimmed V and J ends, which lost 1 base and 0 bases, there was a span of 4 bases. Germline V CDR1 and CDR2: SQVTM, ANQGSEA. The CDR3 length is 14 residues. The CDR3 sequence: CSVEVLSGANVLTF. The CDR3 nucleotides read TGCAGCGTTGAAGTGCTCTCTGGGGCCAACGTCCTGACTTTC.

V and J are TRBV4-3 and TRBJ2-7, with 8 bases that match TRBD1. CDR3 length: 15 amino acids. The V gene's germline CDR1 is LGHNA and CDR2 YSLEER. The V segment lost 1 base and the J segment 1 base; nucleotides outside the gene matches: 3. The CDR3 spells CASSQGTGNSYEQYF. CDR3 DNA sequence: TGCGCCAGCAGCCAAGGGACAGGGAATTCCTACGAGCAGTACTTC.

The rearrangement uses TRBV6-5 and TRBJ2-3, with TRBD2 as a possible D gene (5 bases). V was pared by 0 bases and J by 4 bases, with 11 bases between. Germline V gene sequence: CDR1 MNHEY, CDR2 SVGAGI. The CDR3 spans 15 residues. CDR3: CASSYSAGISDTQYF. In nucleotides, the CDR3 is TGTGCCAGCAGTTACTCGGCCGGGATCTCAGATACGCAGTATTTT.

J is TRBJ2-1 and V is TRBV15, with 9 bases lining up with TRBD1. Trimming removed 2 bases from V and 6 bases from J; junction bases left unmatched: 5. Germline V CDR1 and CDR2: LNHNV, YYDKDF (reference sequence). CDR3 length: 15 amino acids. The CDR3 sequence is CATSRKDRGGNEQFF. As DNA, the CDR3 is TGTGCCACCAGCAGAAAGGACAGGGGTGGCAATGAGCAGTTCTTC.

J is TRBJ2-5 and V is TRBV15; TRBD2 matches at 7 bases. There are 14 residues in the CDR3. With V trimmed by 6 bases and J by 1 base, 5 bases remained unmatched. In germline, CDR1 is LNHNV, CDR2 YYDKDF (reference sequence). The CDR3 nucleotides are TGTGCCACCAGAGGCCTAGCGGCCCAAGAGACCCAGTACTTC. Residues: CATRGLAAQETQYF.

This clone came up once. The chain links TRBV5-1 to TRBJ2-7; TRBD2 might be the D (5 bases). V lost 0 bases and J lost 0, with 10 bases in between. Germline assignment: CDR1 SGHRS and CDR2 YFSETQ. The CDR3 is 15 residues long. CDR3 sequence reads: CASSLGTANSYEQYF. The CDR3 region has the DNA TGCGCCAGCAGCTTGGGGACTGCCAACTCCTACGAGCAGTACTTC.

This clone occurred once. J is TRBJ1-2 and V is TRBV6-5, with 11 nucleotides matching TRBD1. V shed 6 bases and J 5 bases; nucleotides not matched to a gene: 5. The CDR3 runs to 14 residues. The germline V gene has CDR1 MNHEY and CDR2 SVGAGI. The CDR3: CASSHGQGAYGYTF. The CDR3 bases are TGTGCCAGCAGCCACGGACAGGGGGCTTATGGCTACACCTTC.

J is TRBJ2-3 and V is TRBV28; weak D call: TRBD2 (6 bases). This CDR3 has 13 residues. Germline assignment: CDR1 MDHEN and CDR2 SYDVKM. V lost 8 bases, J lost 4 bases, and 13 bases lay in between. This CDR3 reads CASGPGSPDTQYF. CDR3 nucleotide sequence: TGTGCCAGCGGACCCGGGAGTCCAGATACGCAGTATTTT.

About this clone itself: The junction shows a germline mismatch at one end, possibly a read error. The DNA of the CDR3 is TGTGCCAGCACTTTACAGGGGACCCAAGAGACCCAGTACTTC. Translating it yields CASTLQGTQETQYF. The V and J genes are TRBV28 and TRBJ2-5, with 7 bases fitting TRBD1. CDR1 is MDHEN and CDR2 is SYDVKM in the germline V gene. CDR3 size: 14 residues.

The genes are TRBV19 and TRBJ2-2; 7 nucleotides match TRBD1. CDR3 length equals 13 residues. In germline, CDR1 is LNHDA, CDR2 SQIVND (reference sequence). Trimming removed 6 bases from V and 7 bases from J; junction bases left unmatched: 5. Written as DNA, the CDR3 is TGTGCCAGTAGCAGACAGGGAAACGGGGAGCTGTTTTTT. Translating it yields CASSRQGNGELFF. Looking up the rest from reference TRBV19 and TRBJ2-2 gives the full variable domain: DGGITQSPKYLFRKEGQNVTLSCEQNLNHDAMYWYRQDPGQGLRLIYYSQIVNDFQKGDIAEGYSVSREKKESFPLTVTSAQKNPTAFYLCASSRQGNGELFFGEGSRLTVL.

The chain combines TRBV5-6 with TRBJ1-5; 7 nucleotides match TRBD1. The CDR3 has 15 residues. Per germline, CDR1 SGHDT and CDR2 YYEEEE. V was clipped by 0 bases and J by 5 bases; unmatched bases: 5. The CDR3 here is CASSLGTGPYQPQHF. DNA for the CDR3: TGTGCCAGCAGCTTGGGGACAGGTCCATATCAGCCCCAGCATTTT. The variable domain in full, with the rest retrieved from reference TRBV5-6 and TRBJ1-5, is DAGVTQSPTHLIKTRGQQVTLRCSPKSGHDTVSWYQQALGQGPQFIFQYYEEEERQRGNFPDRFSGHQFPNYSSELNVNALLLGDSALYLCASSLGTGPYQPQHFGDGTRLSIL.

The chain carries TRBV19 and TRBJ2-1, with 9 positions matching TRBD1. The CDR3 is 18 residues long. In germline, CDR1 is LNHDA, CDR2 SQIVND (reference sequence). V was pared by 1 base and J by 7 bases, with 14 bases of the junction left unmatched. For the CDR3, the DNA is TGTGCCAGTAGTATAGGACAAAACCGGGACAGGGATGATAATGAGCAGTTCTTC. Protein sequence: CASSIGQNRDRDDNEQFF. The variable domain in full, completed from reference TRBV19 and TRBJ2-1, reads DGGITQSPKYLFRKEGQNVTLSCEQNLNHDAMYWYRQDPGQGLRLIYYSQIVNDFQKGDIAEGYSVSREKKESFPLTVTSAQKNPTAFYLCASSIGQNRDRDDNEQFFGPGTRLTVL.

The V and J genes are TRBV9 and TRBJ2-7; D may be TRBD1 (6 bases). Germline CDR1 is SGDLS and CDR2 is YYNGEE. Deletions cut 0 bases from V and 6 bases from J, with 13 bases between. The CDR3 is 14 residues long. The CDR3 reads CASSVDGTRSEQYF. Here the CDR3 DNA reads TGTGCCAGCAGCGTAGACGGGACACGTTCCGAGCAGTACTTC.

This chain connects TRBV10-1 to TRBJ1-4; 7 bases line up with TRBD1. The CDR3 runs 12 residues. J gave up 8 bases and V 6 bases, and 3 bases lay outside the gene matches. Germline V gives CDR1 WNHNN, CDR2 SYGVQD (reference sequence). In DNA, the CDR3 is TGCGCCAGCAGATACAGGGGAGAAAAACTGTTTTTT. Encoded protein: CASRYRGEKLFF.